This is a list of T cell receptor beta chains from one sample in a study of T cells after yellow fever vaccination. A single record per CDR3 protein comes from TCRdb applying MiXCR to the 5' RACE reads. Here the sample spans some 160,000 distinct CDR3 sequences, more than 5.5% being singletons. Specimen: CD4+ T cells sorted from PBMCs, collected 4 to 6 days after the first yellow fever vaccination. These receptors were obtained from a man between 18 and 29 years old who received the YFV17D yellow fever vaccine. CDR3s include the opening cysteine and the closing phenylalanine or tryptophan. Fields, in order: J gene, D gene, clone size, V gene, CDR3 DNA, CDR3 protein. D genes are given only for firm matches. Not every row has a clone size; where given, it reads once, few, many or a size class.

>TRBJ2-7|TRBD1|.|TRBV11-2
TGTGCCAGCAGCTCCATCAAGGGGGCCAACTCCTACGAGCAGTACTTC
CASSSIKGANSYEQYF
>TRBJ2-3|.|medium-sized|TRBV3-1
TGTGCCAGCAGCCAAGGGTTGGCTGATACGCAGTATTTT
CASSQGLADTQYF
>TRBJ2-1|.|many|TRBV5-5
TGTGCCAGCAGCTTGCGCCGTGGGGAGTGGTCCTACAATGAGCAGTTCTTC
CASSLRRGEWSYNEQFF
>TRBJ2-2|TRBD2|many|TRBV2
TGTGCCAGCAGTGAAGCGCTAGCGGGGGGGGAGCTGTTTTTT
CASSEALAGGELFF
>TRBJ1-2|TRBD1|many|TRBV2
TGTGCCAGCAGCGCGGGACAGGGGAGAGGTGGCTACACCTTC
CASSAGQGRGGYTF
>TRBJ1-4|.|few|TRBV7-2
TGTGCCAGCAGCAATTTCCGGGGCCTACTTGCTGCAAAACTGTTTTTT
CASSNFRGLLAAKLFF
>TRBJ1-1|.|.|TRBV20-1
TGCAGTGCTAGACTCCGGGTGGCGGACACTGAAGCTTTCTTT
CSARLRVADTEAFF
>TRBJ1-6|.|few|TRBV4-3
TGCGCCAGCAGCCAAGACACCCAAGCAGGGCACCCATATTCACCCCTCCACTTT
CASSQDTQAGHPYSPLHF
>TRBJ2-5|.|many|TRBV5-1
TGCGCCAGCAGCTTGGGGGTTCAAAATATTGTCGAGACCCAGTACTTC
CASSLGVQNIVETQYF
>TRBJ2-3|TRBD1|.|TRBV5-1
TGCGCCAGCAGCTCACAACAGGGGGCAAGGGGCACAGATACGCAGTATTTT
CASSSQQGARGTDTQYF
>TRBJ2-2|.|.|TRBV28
TGTGCCAGCAGTTTAGCGGCGGTCGGCACCGGGGAGCTGTTTTTT
CASSLAAVGTGELFF
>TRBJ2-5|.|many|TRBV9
TGTGCCAGCAGCGCCCCGACCCAAGAGACCCAGTACTTC
CASSAPTQETQYF
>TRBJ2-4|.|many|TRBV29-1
TGCAGCGTCCAACATTTAGGGCCATTAGCCAAAAACATTCAGTACTTC
CSVQHLGPLAKNIQYF
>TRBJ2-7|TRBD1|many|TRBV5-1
TGCGCCAGCAGTTTACAGGGGTCCGGGGACGAGCAGTACTTC
CASSLQGSGDEQYF
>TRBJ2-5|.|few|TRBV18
TGTGCCAGCTCACCAACGGACGAACTGGCCCAGTACTTC
CASSPTDELAQYF
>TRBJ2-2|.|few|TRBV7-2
TGTGCCAGCAGCTTAGCGCTGGTCAGAGCGAACACCGGGGAGCTGTTTTTT
CASSLALVRANTGELFF
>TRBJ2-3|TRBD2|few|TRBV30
TGTGCCTGGAGTGTTGGGACTAGCGGCCCGGATACGCAGTATTTT
CAWSVGTSGPDTQYF
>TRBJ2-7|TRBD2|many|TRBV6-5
TGTGCCAGCAGTTACTCGTTATCGACTAGCGGGTACGAGCAGTACTTC
CASSYSLSTSGYEQYF
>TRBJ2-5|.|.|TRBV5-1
TGCGCCAGCAGCCCAGGGCCGTCACAAGAGACCCAGTACTTC
CASSPGPSQETQYF
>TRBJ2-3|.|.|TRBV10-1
TGCGCCAGCAGTGCGACTCCAGGCACGGCTACGCAGTATTTT
CASSATPGTATQYF
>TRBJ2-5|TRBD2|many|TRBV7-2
TGTGCCAGCAGCTTAGTGCGGGGGTACCAAGAGACCCAGTACTTC
CASSLVRGYQETQYF
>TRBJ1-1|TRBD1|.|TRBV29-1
TGCAGCGCGACAGGGCGTACGAACACTGAAGCTTTCTTT
CSATGRTNTEAFF
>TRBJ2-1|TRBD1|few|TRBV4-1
TGCGCCAGCAGACCAACAGGGGGCTCTCTACATGAGCAGTTCTTC
CASRPTGGSLHEQFF
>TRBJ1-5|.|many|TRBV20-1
TGCAGTGCTAGTCGGGACACAAATCAGCCCCAGCATTTT
CSASRDTNQPQHF
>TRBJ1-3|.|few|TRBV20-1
TGCAGTGCTCAAACCCGGACAGCTGGAAACACCATATATTTT
CSAQTRTAGNTIYF
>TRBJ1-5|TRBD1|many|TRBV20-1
TGCAGTGCTAGCAGACAGGGGAATCAGCCCCAGCATTTT
CSASRQGNQPQHF
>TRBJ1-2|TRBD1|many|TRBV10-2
TGCGCCAGCAGCGACAGGGAAAGTCCTTTAACTATGGGCTACACCTTC
CASSDRESPLTMGYTF
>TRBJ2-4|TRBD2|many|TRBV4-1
TGCGCCAGCAGCCAAGAAAGCGGAGCGGGGGGGCCAGACATTCAGTACTTC
CASSQESGAGGPDIQYF
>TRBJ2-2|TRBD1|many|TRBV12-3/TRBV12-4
TGTGCCAGCAGACCCCGACAGGGTGGGACCGGGGAGCTGTTTTTT
CASRPRQGGTGELFF
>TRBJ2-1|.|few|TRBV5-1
TGCGCCAGCAGCCGGGGAATATCCTACAATGAGCAGTTCTTC
CASSRGISYNEQFF
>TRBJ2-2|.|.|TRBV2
TGTGCCAGCAGGGGGACAAGGGGGAGGTTTTTT
CASRGTRGRFF
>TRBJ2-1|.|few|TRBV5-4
TGTGCCAGCGCCAGGGGGGCCGGGTCCACCTACAATGAGCAGTTCTTC
CASARGAGSTYNEQFF
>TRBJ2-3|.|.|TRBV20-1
TGCAGTGCAAAACGGGGGCTGTTCACAGATACGCAGTATTTT
CSAKRGLFTDTQYF
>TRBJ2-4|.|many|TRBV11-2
TGTGCCAGCAGCTTGGAACTCTTCCCTGAAAACATTCAGTACTTC
CASSLELFPENIQYF
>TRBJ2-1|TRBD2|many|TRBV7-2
TGTGCCAGCAGCGTAGATAGCGGGGGGGCGCACAATGAGCAGTTCTTC
CASSVDSGGAHNEQFF
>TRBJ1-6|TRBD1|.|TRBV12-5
TGTGCTAGTAGGACAGGGGATTATTCACCCCTCCACTTT
CASRTGDYSPLHF
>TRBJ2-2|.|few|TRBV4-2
TGTGCCAGCAGCCCCTCTACCGACTACCTCGGGGAGCTGTTTTTT
CASSPSTDYLGELFF
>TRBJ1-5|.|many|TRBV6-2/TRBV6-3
TGTGCCAGCAGTTTCCACAGGGGCAATCAGCCCCAGCATTTT
CASSFHRGNQPQHF
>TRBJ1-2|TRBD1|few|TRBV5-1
TGCGCCAGCAGCTTTAATACAGGGGGGAACTATGGCTACACCTTC
CASSFNTGGNYGYTF